This is a list of T cell receptor beta chains from one sample in a study of blood T cell repertoires in COVID-19. Sequencing used immunoSEQ multiplex PCR; TCRdb keeps in-frame clones, though not all of them. The sample includes 200,000 to 250,000 clones, 80% to 90% seen only once; the top ten take about 3.5%. The sample was PBMCs or T cells enriched from blood (not recorded which). The receptor set was obtained from a woman aged 30 to 39 who had been exposed to COVID-19. CDR3s include the opening cysteine and the closing phenylalanine or tryptophan. D genes are given only for firm matches. Clone size appears in some rows only: once, few, many, or a class for an expanded clone.

abundance,d_gene,j_gene,v_gene,len,CDR3nt,CDR3aa
-,-,TRBJ2-2,TRBV7-2,13,TGTGCCAGCAGCTTCTTGGCAGCCGGGGAGCTGTTTTTT,CASSFLAAGELFF
few,TRBD2,TRBJ2-2,TRBV3-1/TRBV3-2,15,TGTGCCAGCAGCCAATTGGCGGGAGGGCGAGGGGAGCTGTTTTTT,CASSQLAGGRGELFF
-,-,TRBJ1-1,TRBV30,13,TGTGCCTGGAGTACAGGCGTGAACACTGAAGCTTTCTTT,CAWSTGVNTEAFF
-,TRBD1,TRBJ2-2,TRBV7-9,16,TGTGCCAGCGGCTCCGAACAGGGGGCGAACACCGGGGAGCTGTTTTTT,CASGSEQGANTGELFF
once,-,TRBJ2-7,TRBV11-2,16,TGTGCCAGCAGCTTAGATGAGGATTTATTCCCTTACGAGCAGTACTTC,CASSLDEDLFPYEQYF
-,TRBD2,TRBJ2-1,TRBV5-6,19,TGTGCCAGCAGCTTCATGGGGGGGCGCCGCGGGAGGGCCTACAATGAGCAGTTCTTC,CASSFMGGRRGRAYNEQFF
-,-,TRBJ1-2,TRBV3-1/TRBV3-2,15,TGTGCCAGCAGCCAGGATACAGGGACGAACTATGGCTACACCTTC,CASSQDTGTNYGYTF
-,TRBD2,TRBJ2-7,TRBV25-1,13,TGTGCCAGCAGCCGGACTAGCTCCTACGAGCAGTACTTC,CASSRTSSYEQYF
once,-,TRBJ2-1,TRBV6-5,12,TGTGTCGCCCGCGGCGTAGGGGGAAAGCAGTTCTTC,CVARGVGGKQFF
-,-,TRBJ1-5,TRBV6-5,14,TGTGCCAGCAGTTATGGGCAGAACGGTCAGCCCCAGCATTTT,CASSYGQNGQPQHF
once,-,TRBJ2-4,TRBV6-1,18,TGTGCCAGCAGTGAAATTGGGGGGGCCAGCGGTATCAAAAACATTCAGTACTTC,CASSEIGGASGIKNIQYF
-,TRBD2,TRBJ2-5,TRBV5-4,14,TGTGCCAGCAGCGAAAGGACTAGCTTCGAGACCCAGTACTTC,CASSERTSFETQYF
-,TRBD1,TRBJ1-2,TRBV29-1,16,TGCAGCGTTGAAGCCCGAACAGGGGGCGCGAGCTATGGCTACACCTTC,CSVEARTGGASYGYTF
-,TRBD1,TRBJ2-1,TRBV5-6,15,TGTGCCAGCAGCTCGGAAGACAGGGGTTACAATGAGCAGTTCTTC,CASSSEDRGYNEQFF
-,TRBD2,TRBJ2-2,TRBV28,19,TGTGCCAGCAGTTTTGGACTAGCGGGAGGCCTCGCGAACACCGGGGAGCTGTTTTTT,CASSFGLAGGLANTGELFF
-,-,TRBJ1-4,TRBV30,14,TGTGCCTGGAGGGGTAGGGGCCATAATGAAAAACTGTTTTTT,CAWRGRGHNEKLFF
-,-,TRBJ1-1,TRBV2,13,TGTGCCAGCAATGGGGCTATGGACACTGAAGCTTTCTTT,CASNGAMDTEAFF
-,-,TRBJ1-1,TRBV3-1/TRBV3-2,13,TGTGCCAGCAGCCATGTTAGGCGGACTGAAGCTTTCTTT,CASSHVRRTEAFF
few,TRBD1,TRBJ1-4,TRBV2,17,TGTGCCAGCAGCATGACAGGGATAGGGGGACGGGATGAAAAACTGTTTTTT,CASSMTGIGGRDEKLFF
-,TRBD2,TRBJ2-2,TRBV10-2,16,TGCGCCAGCAGTGAGATGGCGGGAGGGAACACCGGGGAGCTGTTTTTT,CASSEMAGGNTGELFF
once,-,TRBJ1-1,TRBV7-8,13,TGTGCCAGCAGCCCGCCGGGGTACACTGAAGCTTTCTTT,CASSPPGYTEAFF
-,-,TRBJ1-4,TRBV10-1,16,TGCGCCAGCAGTGAAGCAAGACTTCCACCAAATGAAAAACTGTTTTTT,CASSEARLPPNEKLFF
-,TRBD2,TRBJ2-2,TRBV6-4,17,TGTGCCAGCAGTACAGGACTAGCGGGTGCGAACACCGGGGAGCTGTTTTTT,CASSTGLAGANTGELFF
-,TRBD2,TRBJ2-5,TRBV30,14,TGTGCCTCCACCTCCAATAGCGGGAGTGAGACCCAGTACTTC,CASTSNSGSETQYF
-,-,TRBJ2-7,TRBV4-1,15,TGCGCCAGCAGCCAAGCCAGGGGAATAGGTTACGAGCAGTACTTC,CASSQARGIGYEQYF
-,TRBD1,TRBJ1-5,TRBV5-1,15,TGCGCCAGCAGCCCGACAGGGAATTTCAATCAGCCCCAGCATTTT,CASSPTGNFNQPQHF
once,TRBD1,TRBJ1-4,TRBV30,15,TGTGCCTGGAACCCGACAGGGGGCCCCGGTGAAAAACTGTTTTTT,CAWNPTGGPGEKLFF
-,TRBD2,TRBJ2-2,TRBV28,15,TGTGCCAGCAGTTTACGGACTAGCGGGAGGAAGGAGCTGTTTTTT,CASSLRTSGRKELFF
-,TRBD2,TRBJ2-7,TRBV4-2,15,TGTGCCAGCAGCCAAGATAGAGGGAGGGCCAGGGAGCAGTACTTC,CASSQDRGRAREQYF
-,TRBD2,TRBJ2-2,TRBV12-5,18,TGTGCTAGTGGTCCCCGTTTTAGCGGGACCTCGAACACCGGGGAGCTGTTTTTT,CASGPRFSGTSNTGELFF
few,-,TRBJ2-5,TRBV7-2,15,TGTGCCAGCAGCTTAGCCGGCGGGTTGAAAGAGACCCAGTACTTC,CASSLAGGLKETQYF
-,TRBD2,TRBJ2-2,TRBV5-1,18,TGCGCCAGCAGCTTGGCCCTCAGGACTAGCAGGAACACCGGGGAGCTGTTTTTT,CASSLALRTSRNTGELFF
-,TRBD1,TRBJ1-1,TRBV6-5,16,TGTGCCAGCAGTTCGAGCTCCGGGACAGGGGCCACTGAAGCTTTCTTT,CASSSSSGTGATEAFF
-,TRBD1,TRBJ2-1,TRBV7-6,14,TGTGCCAGCAGCGGACAGGGTGGCTACAATGAGCAGTTCTTC,CASSGQGGYNEQFF
-,TRBD1,TRBJ1-2,TRBV27,15,TGTGCCAGCAGTACCGCCGGGACAGGCTCCTATGGCTACACCTTC,CASSTAGTGSYGYTF
many,-,TRBJ1-1,TRBV30,13,TGTGCCTGGAGCAGGAATTTGAACACTGAAGCTTTCTTT,CAWSRNLNTEAFF
-,TRBD2,TRBJ2-1,TRBV7-9,16,TGTGCCAGCAGCTCGAAGACTAGCGGGATGGGCAATGAGCAGTTCTTC,CASSSKTSGMGNEQFF
-,-,TRBJ2-7,TRBV9,15,TGTGCCAGCAGCCCCGGGAACACCCCTACCTACGAGCAGTACTTC,CASSPGNTPTYEQYF
once,-,TRBJ1-2,TRBV30,13,TGTGCCTGGAGAGACTCTGGGAGGGGTGGCTACACCTTC,CAWRDSGRGGYTF
-,-,TRBJ1-1,TRBV27,14,TGTGCCAGCAGTTCCATCGACAGTCGAGGTGGGGCTTTCTTT,CASSSIDSRGGAFF
few,-,TRBJ2-3,TRBV2,13,TGTGCCAGCAGGCCAGGGAACACAGATACGCAGTATTTT,CASRPGNTDTQYF
once,-,TRBJ2-1,TRBV5-1,12,TGCGCCAGCAGCTCTAACTTGGATGAGCAGTTCTTC,CASSSNLDEQFF
-,TRBD2,TRBJ2-3,TRBV3-1/TRBV3-2,20,TGTGCCAGCAGCCAAGGGGCTCTCTTCGAAGCGGGAGGGAGGACAGATACGCAGTATTTT,CASSQGALFEAGGRTDTQYF
-,TRBD1,TRBJ2-6,TRBV7-9,17,TGTGCCAGCAGCGGGACAGAGCCTCACTCTGGGGCCAACGTCCTGACTTTC,CASSGTEPHSGANVLTF
-,TRBD2,TRBJ2-7,TRBV6-5,15,TGTGCCAGCAGTTACTCGACTAGCGGAAACTACGAGCAGTACTTC,CASSYSTSGNYEQYF
once,TRBD1,TRBJ2-1,TRBV10-1,16,TGCGCCAGCAGTGGTGTGACAGGGAGACCCTACAATGAGCAGTTCTTC,CASSGVTGRPYNEQFF
-,TRBD2,TRBJ2-5,TRBV10-2,15,TGCGCCAGCATCCGGGGACTAGCGGGAGGAGAGACCCAGTACTTC,CASIRGLAGGETQYF
-,-,TRBJ1-6,TRBV27,15,TGTGCCAGCAGTCCCCGTCCAGGGAATAATTCACCCCTCCACTTT,CASSPRPGNNSPLHF
-,TRBD1,TRBJ2-5,TRBV19,14,TGTGCCAGTAGTCCCTGGACAGGCCAAGAGACCCAGTACTTC,CASSPWTGQETQYF
-,TRBD2,TRBJ2-1,TRBV19,16,TGTGCCAGTAGTATTGAGACTAGCGGGAGGGCCTCTGAGCAGTTCTTC,CASSIETSGRASEQFF
few,TRBD1,TRBJ1-2,TRBV28,16,TGTGCCAGCAGTTTGATGGCGGACAGGGGGATCGTCGGCTACACCTTC,CASSLMADRGIVGYTF
-,-,TRBJ1-4,TRBV7-9,15,TGTGCCAGCAGCTACGATCAGGGGTGGGTTGAAAAACTGTTTTTT,CASSYDQGWVEKLFF
-,-,TRBJ2-5,TRBV29-1,13,TGCAGCGTTGTAGAGACAGCTGGCGGGACCCAGTACTTC,CSVVETAGGTQYF